Each of the 2 T cell receptor beta chains below was sequenced from the same sample in a study of blood T cells in healthy people across ages. Then a second PCR, running roughly 7 to 12 cycles, was carried out with a sample-barcoded 5' primer and a J-beta primer mix. Each CDR3 protein gets one entry after TCRdb re-called the 5' RACE reads with MiXCR. The sample comprises over 600,000 distinct CDR3 sequences, about half of which are singletons, and about a sixth rests with the top ten. Sequencing was done on a sample of blood. These receptors were collected from a man older than 75 in good health.

As for this clonotype: This could be a read error, since a much larger clone is one nucleotide away. The chain couples TRBV2 to TRBJ1-1; 7 bases align to TRBD1. V shed 4 bases and J 3 bases; nucleotides not matched to a gene: 5. Germline loops: CDR1 SNHLY, CDR2 FYNNEI. The CDR3 covers 14 residues. In nucleotides, the CDR3 is TGTGCCAGCAGTGGAAGGGGGCTGCACACTGAAGCTTTCTTT. Translation gives CASSGRGLHTEAFF.

CDR3 coding DNA: TGCAGTGCTAGTGGGGGCGCGACAGATACGCAGTATTTT. Translating it yields CSASGGATDTQYF. The V call is TRBV20-1, the J call TRBJ2-3, with D possibly being TRBD1 (6 bases). This CDR3 comprises 13 residues. Germline-derived CDR1 and CDR2 are DFQATT and SNEGSKA (reference sequence). The V end was cut by 3 bases, the J end by 3 bases, with 10 bases between.